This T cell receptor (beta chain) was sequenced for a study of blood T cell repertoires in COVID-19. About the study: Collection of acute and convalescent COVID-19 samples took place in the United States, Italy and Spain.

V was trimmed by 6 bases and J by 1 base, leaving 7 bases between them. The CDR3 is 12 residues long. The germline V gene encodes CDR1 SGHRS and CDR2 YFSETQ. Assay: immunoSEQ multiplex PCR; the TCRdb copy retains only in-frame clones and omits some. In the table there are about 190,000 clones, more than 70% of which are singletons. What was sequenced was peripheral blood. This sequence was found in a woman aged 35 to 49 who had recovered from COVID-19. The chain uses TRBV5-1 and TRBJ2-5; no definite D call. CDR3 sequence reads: CASTGSQETQYF. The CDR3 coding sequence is TGCGCCAGCACAGGCTCCCAAGAGACCCAGTACTTC.